Given below is one T cell receptor (beta chain) in context. The target antigen is unknown. The library targeted TCRbeta and was prepared with unique molecular identifiers. TCRdb re-derived calls from the PCR reads in MiXCR, one entry per CDR3 protein. The sample lists approximately 210,000 distinct CDR3 sequences, approximately 17% occurring once. The CDR3 spans 14 residues. The germline V and J ends were trimmed by 2 bases and 4 bases, with 10 bases remaining between them. Looked up from germline, CDR1 is SGHTA and CDR2 is FQGNSA. The data were taken from a study of T-cell reconstitution after alpha-beta-depleted transplantation in children. Regarding the study as a whole: Two months or so post-transplant, alpha-beta T cells reportedly derived from several hundred expanded graft clones.

This specimen consisted of PBMCs, mostly from graft donor cells, obtained 360 days after TCRalphabeta/CD19-depleted stem cell transplant. This sequence joins TRBV7-2 and TRBJ2-3; no clear D. The clonotype comes from a male patient between 2 and 10 years old who had a stem cell transplant for acute lymphoblastic leukemia, so the T cells may come from the graft donor. Here the CDR3 reads CASSLTQVSDTQYF. In nucleotides, the CDR3 is TGTGCCAGCAGCTTAACCCAAGTTTCAGATACGCAGTATTTT.